These 32 T cell receptor beta chains were sequenced from one sample in a study of CD8 T cells in ankylosing spondylitis. MiXCR, applied by TCRdb to the 5' RACE reads, yields one record per CDR3 protein. The table has 40,000 or so distinct CDR3 sequences, about a tenth seen once. Input material: blood, either unsorted or a sorted T cell fraction (not recorded which). These TCRs come from a male donor with ankylosing spondylitis or in good health (not recorded which).

Many counts were recorded for this clonotype. This chain connects TRBV7-2 to TRBJ2-1, with D possibly matching TRBD1 (6 bases). Per germline, CDR1 SGHTA and CDR2 FQGNSA. Trimming stripped 5 bases from V and 0 bases from J, with 14 bases between. This CDR3 has 16 amino acids. In nucleotides, the CDR3 is TGTGCCAGCAGCCTCTCCCGAGGGGGCTCCTACAATGAGCAGTTCTTC. It specifies CASSLSRGGSYNEQFF. The full variable domain, rest sourced from reference TRBV7-2 and TRBJ2-1, is GAGVSQSPSNKVTEKGKDVELRCDPISGHTALYWYRQSLGQGLEFLIYFQGNSAPDKSGLPSDRFSAERTGGSVSTLTIQRTQQEDSAVYLCASSLSRGGSYNEQFFGPGTRLTVL.

This clonotype is deemed medium-sized (0.01 to 0.1%). This rearrangement joins TRBV2 to TRBJ2-6; D not resolved. Germline-derived CDR1 and CDR2 are SNHLY and FYNNEI. Trimming shortened V by 8 bases and J by 4 bases, and 15 bases separated the two germline ends. CDR3 size: 15 residues. CDR3 nucleotide sequence: TGTGCCAGCTCTGAACTCGGCTACGGGGCCAACGTCCTGACTTTC. Its translation is CASSELGYGANVLTF. Full variable domain (outside the CDR3, taken from reference TRBV2 and TRBJ2-6): EPEVTQTPSHQVTQMGQEVILRCVPISNHLYFYWYRQILGQKVEFLVSFYNNEISEKSEIFDDQFSVERPDGSNFTLKIRSTKLEDSAMYFCASSELGYGANVLTFGAGSRLTVL.

This clonotype showed up many times. The J gene is TRBJ2-1, the V gene TRBV20-1; TRBD2 matches at 9 bases. Germline CDR1 is DFQATT and CDR2 is SNEGSKA (reference sequence). Trimming took 5 bases from V and 5 from J; bases not matched to a gene: 22. The CDR3 extends over 19 amino acids. This chain's CDR3 is CSASSTGIAGALLNNEQFF. The DNA of the CDR3 is TGCAGTGCTTCATCGACAGGGATAGCGGGAGCCCTCCTTAACAATGAGCAGTTCTTC.

This clonotype was found many times. V and J are TRBV27 and TRBJ2-7, with a tentative D call TRBD1 (6 bases). The V gene lost 2 bases and the J gene lost 2 bases, with 19 bases spanning the gap. This CDR3 comprises 17 residues. The germline gives CDR1 MNHEY, CDR2 SMNVEV (reference sequence). This chain's CDR3 is CASSLSGGGDTTYEQYF. The CDR3, as DNA: TGTGCCAGCAGTTTAAGTGGTGGTGGGGACACCACCTACGAGCAGTACTTC.

In its sample, this clonotype was seen many times. This chain uses TRBV5-1 with TRBJ1-2; D call uncertain. The V end was cut by 4 bases, the J end by 5 bases, with 9 bases between. The CDR3 has 12 residues. Germline V lookup: CDR1 SGHRS, CDR2 YFSETQ. The CDR3 nucleotides are TGCGCCAGCAGCGCCCGGGAATATGGCTACACCTTC. Protein sequence: CASSAREYGYTF.

This clonotype was observed many times. The genes are TRBV28 and TRBJ2-7; D uncertain. The V gene lost 4 bases and the J gene lost 4 bases, with 5 bases spanning the gap. The CDR3 runs 11 residues. Germline V gives CDR1 MDHEN, CDR2 SYDVKM. CDR3 residues: CASSWGYEQYF. DNA of the CDR3: TGTGCCAGCAGTTGGGGATACGAGCAGTACTTC.

This clonotype appeared many times. The chain combines TRBV5-1 with TRBJ2-3; possibly TRBD2 for D (5 bases). The germline V gene has CDR1 SGHRS and CDR2 YFSETQ. The CDR3 totals 16 residues. V was pared by 4 bases and J by 0 bases, with 15 bases between. The CDR3 DNA is TGCGCCAGCAGCCGTCGGCCAGCGGATAGCACAGATACGCAGTATTTT. Its protein product is CASSRRPADSTDTQYF. Full variable domain (outside the CDR3, taken from reference TRBV5-1 and TRBJ2-3): KAGVTQTPRYLIKTRGQQVTLSCSPISGHRSVSWYQQTPGQGLQFLFEYFSETQRNKGNFPGRFSGRQFSNSRSEMNVSTLELGDSALYLCASSRRPADSTDTQYFGPGTRLTVL.

The chain is built from TRBV5-1 and TRBJ2-1; D remains unclear. Deletions cut 1 base from V and 6 bases from J, with 8 bases between. Germline-derived CDR1 and CDR2 are SGHRS and YFSETQ. The CDR3 spans 13 residues. The CDR3 spells CASSLTQSNEQFF. In nucleotides, the CDR3 is TGCGCCAGCAGCTTGACACAGAGCAATGAGCAGTTCTTC.

This clonotype was seen at least ten times. The chain carries TRBV6-1 and TRBJ2-2; 8 positions match TRBD1. Germline values: CDR1 MNHNS, CDR2 SASEGT. Trimming took 6 bases from V and 1 from J; bases not matched to a gene: 1. The CDR3 has 14 residues. CDR3 in amino acids: CASRGTGNTGELFF. Written as DNA, the CDR3 is TGTGCCAGCAGGGGGACAGGGAACACCGGGGAGCTGTTTTTT.

This clonotype has at least ten counts. The chain uses TRBV12-3 or TRBV12-4 and TRBJ2-4, with 10 bases identical to TRBD1. The ends lost 6 bases at V and 4 bases at J; junction bases unmatched: 0. The CDR3 extends over 13 amino acids. The CDR3 DNA reads as TGTGCCAGCAGGGGACAGGGGAAAAACATTCAGTACTTC. This encodes CASRGQGKNIQYF.

J is TRBJ2-3 and V is TRBV5-5; weak D call: TRBD1 (5 bases). This CDR3 is built from 15 residues. Deletions cut 0 bases from V and 2 bases from J, with 10 bases between. Germline values: CDR1 SGHKS, CDR2 YYEKEE (reference sequence). This CDR3 reads CASSLAGSYTDTQYF. The CDR3 DNA reads as TGTGCCAGCAGCTTGGCAGGGTCCTACACAGATACGCAGTATTTT.

This clonotype has only a few counts. The chain links TRBV14 to TRBJ2-7, with D unclear. Looked up from germline, CDR1 is SGHDN and CDR2 is FVKESK. CDR3 size: 12 residues. The V end lost 5 bases, the J end lost 2 bases, and 7 bases lay between the germline ends. This chain's CDR3 is CASSGSPYEQYF. In nucleotides, the CDR3 is TGTGCCAGCAGCGGCTCACCCTACGAGCAGTACTTC.

The chain recombines TRBV2 with TRBJ2-3; 8 bases line up with TRBD2. CDR3 length equals 13 residues. The ends lost 6 bases at V and 2 bases at J; junction bases unmatched: 1. Germline CDR1 reads SNHLY; CDR2 reads FYNNEI. CDR3 loop: CASSGRATDTQYF. The CDR3 nucleotides are TGTGCCAGCAGCGGGAGGGCCACAGATACGCAGTATTTT.

At least ten counts were recorded for this clonotype. The chain is built from TRBV5-1 and TRBJ2-5; 7 nucleotides match TRBD2. The J segment lost 1 base and the V segment lost 0 bases, leaving 6 bases of the junction unmatched. From germline, CDR1 is SGHRS and CDR2 YFSETQ. The CDR3 has 16 residues. Here the CDR3 DNA reads TGCGCCAGCAGCTTGGATGGGGGGACTATCCAAGAGACCCAGTACTTC. This translates into CASSLDGGTIQETQYF.

This clonotype appeared many times. This chain links TRBV18 with TRBJ2-7; D gene ambiguous. The V gene lost 2 bases and the J gene lost 2 bases, with 7 bases spanning the gap. The CDR3 is made up of 13 amino acids. Germline V gene lookup returns CDR1 KGHSH and CDR2 LQKENI. The CDR3 DNA reads as TGTGCCAGCTCACCAACTGCGACCTACGAGCAGTACTTC. Amino acids: CASSPTATYEQYF.

Ten or more counts support this clonotype. This chain uses TRBV28 with TRBJ2-7; no clear D gene. V was shortened by 6 bases and J by 2 bases, with 11 bases between the two germline ends. Germline CDR1 is MDHEN and CDR2 is SYDVKM. The CDR3 runs 13 residues. CDR3 loop: CASSTTTTYEQYF. For the CDR3, the DNA is TGTGCCAGCAGCACTACTACTACCTACGAGCAGTACTTC.

Only a few counts were recorded for this clonotype. The CDR3 bases are TGCAGCGTTTCCAGGGGAAACGGGGAAAAACTGTTTTTT. Its translation: CSVSRGNGEKLFF. The chain has TRBV29-1 and TRBJ1-4; a weak D match, TRBD1 (6 bases). Looked up from germline, CDR1 is SQVTM and CDR2 is ANQGSEA. This CDR3 contains 13 residues. Trimming left V 5 bases short and J 8 bases short, with 15 bases between.

The J gene is TRBJ1-3, the V gene TRBV7-8; D possibly corresponds to TRBD1 (5 bases). The germline V gene encodes CDR1 SGHVS and CDR2 FQNEAQ. The V gene lost 5 bases and the J gene lost 4 bases, with 15 bases spanning the gap. The CDR3 runs 15 residues. CDR3 sequence (DNA): TGTGCCAGCAGCCTCGATCCAGGGAGGGGAAACACCATATATTTT. Encoded protein: CASSLDPGRGNTIYF.

This clonotype was found many times. The genes are TRBV29-1 and TRBJ1-3; the match to TRBD1 covers 9 bases. J lost 4 bases, V lost 7 bases, and 8 bases had no gene match. The germline CDR1 and CDR2 sequences are SQVTM and ANQGSEA. CDR3 size: 14 residues. CDR3 sequence reads: CSAVSGTGGNTIYF. The CDR3 bases are TGCAGCGCGGTCTCCGGGACAGGGGGAAACACCATATATTTT.

This clonotype was picked up many times. The chain recombines TRBV5-7 with TRBJ2-3; 9 bases are a match to TRBD2. TRBV5-7 is treated as an ORF (open reading frame) with a function not yet certain. The CDR3 consists of 19 residues. Trimming at V came to 4 bases and at J to 1 base, leaving 16 bases not matched to a gene. CDR3 coding DNA: TGTGCCAGCAGCCCGACTAGCGGAGCGCCCGGGCCCGGCACAGATACGCAGTATTTT. Protein product: CASSPTSGAPGPGTDTQYF.

This clonotype was detected a few times. This chain joins TRBV2 and TRBJ2-7; 8 nucleotides line up with TRBD1. This CDR3 comprises 13 residues. Germline V CDR1 and CDR2: SNHLY, FYNNEI. V shed 6 bases, J shed 5 bases, and the junction held 6 bases outside the gene matches. CDR3 sequence: CASSADRDNEQYF. DNA of the CDR3: TGTGCCAGCAGCGCGGACAGGGACAACGAGCAGTACTTC.

The chain is built from TRBV4-1 and TRBJ1-6; no clear D gene. Trimming removed 3 bases from V and 14 bases from J, with 11 bases in between. The V gene's germline CDR1 is MGHRA and CDR2 YSYEKL. The CDR3 spans 12 residues. The DNA for the CDR3 is TGCGCCAGCAGCCAGACCCCCGTTACCCTCCACTTT. Translating it yields CASSQTPVTLHF.

This clonotype was counted ten times or more. The genes are TRBV5-1 and TRBJ2-2; D uncertain. The CDR3 runs 16 residues. With 0 bases removed from V and 1 base from J, the gap between germline ends came to 10 bases. The germline CDR1 and CDR2 sequences are SGHRS and YFSETQ. The CDR3 here is CASSLEWGMNTGELFF. CDR3 bases: TGCGCCAGCAGCTTGGAATGGGGTATGAACACCGGGGAGCTGTTTTTT.

This clonotype was detected ten times or more. V gene TRBV19 combines with J gene TRBJ2-3; D is perhaps TRBD2 (5 bases). The CDR3 runs 15 residues. Trimming removed 6 bases at V and 3 bases at J, with 16 bases between. The germline gives CDR1 LNHDA, CDR2 SQIVND (reference sequence). CDR3 amino acids: CASSEKGLPTDTQYF. The CDR3 DNA sequence: TGTGCCAGTAGCGAAAAAGGACTGCCGACAGATACGCAGTATTTT.

This clonotype has at least ten counts. The chain has TRBV7-2 and TRBJ2-5; the D is unclear. This CDR3 comprises 13 residues. Germline values: CDR1 SGHTA, CDR2 FQGNSA. Trimming shortened V by 2 bases and J by 4 bases, and 8 bases separated the two germline ends. The CDR3 coding sequence is TGTGCCAGCAGCTTATGGGGTCGAGAGACCCAGTACTTC. It is translated as CASSLWGRETQYF.

This clonotype was found many times. The chain links TRBV12-3 or TRBV12-4 to TRBJ1-5; 7 positions agree with TRBD1. CDR3 length: 12 residues. Trimming removed 4 bases from V and 11 bases from J; junction bases left unmatched: 5. In nucleotides, the CDR3 is TGTGCCAGCAGTTCCGGCAGGGGGTCCCAGCATTTT. Translated: CASSSGRGSQHF.

This clonotype was detected many times. The rearrangement links TRBV20-1 to TRBJ1-1, with D tentatively TRBD1 (6 bases). V was clipped by 5 bases and J by 5 bases, with 12 bases between them. The CDR3 has 12 amino acids. Germline V CDR1 and CDR2: DFQATT, SNEGSKA (reference sequence). In nucleotides, the CDR3 is TGCAGTGCTCCAGGGGTAAGGACTGAAGCTTTCTTT. It specifies CSAPGVRTEAFF.

This clonotype was picked up many times. This chain uses TRBV6-1 with TRBJ2-2; 11 bases agree with TRBD2. The junction had 5 bases not matched to a gene; V was cut back by 7 bases and J by 4 bases. Germline CDR1 reads MNHNS; CDR2 reads SASEGT. The CDR3 runs to 15 residues. For the CDR3, the DNA is TGTGCCAGCATACCCCTAGCGGGAGGCACCGGGGAGCTGTTTTTT. Its protein product is CASIPLAGGTGELFF.

The V call is TRBV15, the J call TRBJ2-5; D not certain. Germline V gene sequence: CDR1 LNHNV, CDR2 YYDKDF (reference sequence). The V and J ends lost 1 base and 4 bases respectively, with 10 bases between them. This CDR3 region has 14 residues. The CDR3 region is CATSRVGLVETQYF. In DNA form, the CDR3 reads TGTGCCACCAGCAGAGTCGGGTTGGTAGAGACCCAGTACTTC.

This clonotype was recorded many times. The chain joins TRBV5-6 to TRBJ2-1; 7 nucleotides agree with TRBD2. Looked up from germline, CDR1 is SGHDT and CDR2 is YYEEEE. J was trimmed by 2 bases and V by 1 base; bases with no gene match: 3. This CDR3 has 15 amino acids. The CDR3 DNA follows: TGTGCCAGCAGCTTGATGCGGGAGCCCTACAATGAGCAGTTCTTC. Amino acids: CASSLMREPYNEQFF.

This clonotype came up many times. Written as DNA, the CDR3 is TGTGCCAGCAGGCTGTTGAACACTGAAGCTTTCTTT. Translated: CASRLLNTEAFF. The V and J genes are TRBV5-6 and TRBJ1-1, with D uncertain. The CDR3 extends over 12 amino acids. Trimming took 5 bases from V and 0 from J, leaving 5 bases between them. Germline loops: CDR1 SGHDT, CDR2 YYEEEE.

There are many counts of this clonotype. This chain uses TRBV29-1 with TRBJ2-7; 8 bases are a match to TRBD1. This CDR3 comprises 13 residues. Germline V lookup: CDR1 SQVTM, CDR2 ANQGSEA. V was pared by 6 bases and J by 8 bases, with 12 bases of the junction left unmatched. In nucleotides, the CDR3 is TGCAGCGTGGGGTCCAGTACAGGGGGGAAGCAGTACTTC. Translating gives CSVGSSTGGKQYF.